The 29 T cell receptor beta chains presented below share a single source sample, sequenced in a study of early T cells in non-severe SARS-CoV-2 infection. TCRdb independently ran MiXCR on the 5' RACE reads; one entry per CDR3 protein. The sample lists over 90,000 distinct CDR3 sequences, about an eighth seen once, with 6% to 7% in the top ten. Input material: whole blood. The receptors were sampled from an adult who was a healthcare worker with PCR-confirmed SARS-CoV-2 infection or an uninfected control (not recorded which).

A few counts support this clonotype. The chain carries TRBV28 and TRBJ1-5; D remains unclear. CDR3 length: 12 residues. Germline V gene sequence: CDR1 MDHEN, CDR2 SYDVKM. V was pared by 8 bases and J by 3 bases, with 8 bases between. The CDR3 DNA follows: TGTGCCAGCTGCCGGACCAATCAGCCCCAGCATTTT. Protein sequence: CASCRTNQPQHF.

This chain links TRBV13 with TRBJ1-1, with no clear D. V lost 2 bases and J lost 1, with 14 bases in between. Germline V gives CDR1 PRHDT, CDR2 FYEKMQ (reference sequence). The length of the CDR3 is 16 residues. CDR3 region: CASSLMERSANTEAFF. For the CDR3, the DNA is TGTGCCAGCAGCTTAATGGAAAGATCGGCGAACACTGAAGCTTTCTTT.

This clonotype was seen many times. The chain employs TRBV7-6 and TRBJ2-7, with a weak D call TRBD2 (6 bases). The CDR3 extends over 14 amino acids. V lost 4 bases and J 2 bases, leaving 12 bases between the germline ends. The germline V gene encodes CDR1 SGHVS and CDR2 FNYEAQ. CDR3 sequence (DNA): TGTGCCAGCAGCTCCGGGACTGACGCCTACGAGCAGTACTTC. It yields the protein CASSSGTDAYEQYF.

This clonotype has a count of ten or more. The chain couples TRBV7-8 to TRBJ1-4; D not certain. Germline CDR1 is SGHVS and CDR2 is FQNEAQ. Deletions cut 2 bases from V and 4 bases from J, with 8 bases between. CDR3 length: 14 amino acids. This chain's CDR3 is CASSLTLINEKLFF. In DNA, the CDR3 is TGTGCCAGCAGCTTAACGTTGATTAATGAAAAACTGTTTTTT.

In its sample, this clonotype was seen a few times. CDR3 amino acids: CASKNGDSANEKLFF. The CDR3 DNA reads TGTGCCAGTAAAAATGGAGACAGTGCTAATGAAAAACTGTTTTTT. This sequence joins TRBV19 and TRBJ1-4; TRBD1 might be the D (5 bases). The CDR3 is 15 amino acids. Trimming stripped 7 bases from V and 3 bases from J, with 15 bases between. Per germline, CDR1 LNHDA and CDR2 SQIVND (reference sequence).

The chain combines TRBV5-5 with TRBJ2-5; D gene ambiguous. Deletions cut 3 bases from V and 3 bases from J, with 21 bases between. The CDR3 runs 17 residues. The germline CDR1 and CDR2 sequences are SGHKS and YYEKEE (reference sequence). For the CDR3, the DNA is TGTGCCAGCAGCTGGCCGCAGGTGGCCCTACCAAAAGAGACCCAGTACTTC. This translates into CASSWPQVALPKETQYF.

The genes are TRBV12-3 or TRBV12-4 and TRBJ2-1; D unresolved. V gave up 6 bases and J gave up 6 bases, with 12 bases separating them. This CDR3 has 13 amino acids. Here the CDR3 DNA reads TGTGCCAGCAGCTTGGTTAGCCTCAATGAGCAGTTCTTC. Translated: CASSLVSLNEQFF.

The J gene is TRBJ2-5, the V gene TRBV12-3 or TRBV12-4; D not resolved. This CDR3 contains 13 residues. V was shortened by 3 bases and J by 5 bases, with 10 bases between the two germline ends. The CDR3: CASSFFPRETQYF. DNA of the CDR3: TGTGCCAGCAGTTTTTTTCCCAGGGAGACCCAGTACTTC.

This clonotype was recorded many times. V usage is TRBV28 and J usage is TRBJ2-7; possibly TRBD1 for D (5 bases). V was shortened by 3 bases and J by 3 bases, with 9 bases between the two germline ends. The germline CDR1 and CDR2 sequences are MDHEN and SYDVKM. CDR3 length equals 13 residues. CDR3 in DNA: TGTGCCAGCAGTTTGGGCAGGGACTACGAGCAGTACTTC. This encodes CASSLGRDYEQYF.

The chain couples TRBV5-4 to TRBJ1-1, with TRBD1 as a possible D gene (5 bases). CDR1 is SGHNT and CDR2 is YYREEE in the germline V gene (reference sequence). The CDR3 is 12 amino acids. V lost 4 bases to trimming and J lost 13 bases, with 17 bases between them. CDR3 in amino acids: CASSQTGTGDFF. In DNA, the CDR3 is TGTGCCAGCAGCCAAACCGGGACTGGGGATTTCTTT.

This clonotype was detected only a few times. CDR3 region: CASSEANYGYTF. The CDR3 DNA is TGTGCCAGCAGCGAAGCTAACTATGGCTACACCTTC. V is TRBV28 and J is TRBJ1-2; D not certain. CDR1 and CDR2 (germline): MDHEN, SYDVKM. Trimming took off 6 bases at V and 0 bases at J, with 5 bases between the two ends. The CDR3 is 12 amino acids.

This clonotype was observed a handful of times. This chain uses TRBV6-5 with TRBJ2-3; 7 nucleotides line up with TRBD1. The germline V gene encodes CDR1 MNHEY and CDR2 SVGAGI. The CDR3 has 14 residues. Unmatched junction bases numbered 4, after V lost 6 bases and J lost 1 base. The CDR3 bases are TGTGCCAGCAGGACCGGGACAGGCACAGATACGCAGTATTTT. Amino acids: CASRTGTGTDTQYF.

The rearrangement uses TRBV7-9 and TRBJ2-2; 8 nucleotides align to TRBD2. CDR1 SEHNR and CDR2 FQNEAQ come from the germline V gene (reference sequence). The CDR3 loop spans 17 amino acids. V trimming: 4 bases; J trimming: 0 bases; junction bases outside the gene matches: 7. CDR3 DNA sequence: TGTGCCAGCAGCTGGAGCACTAGCGGTCCGAACACCGGGGAGCTGTTTTTT. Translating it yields CASSWSTSGPNTGELFF.

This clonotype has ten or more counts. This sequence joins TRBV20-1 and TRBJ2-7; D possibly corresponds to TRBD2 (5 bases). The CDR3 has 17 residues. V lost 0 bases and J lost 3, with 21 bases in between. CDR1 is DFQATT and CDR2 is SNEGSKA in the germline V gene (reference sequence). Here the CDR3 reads CSARETPLAPLRYEQYF. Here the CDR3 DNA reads TGCAGTGCTAGAGAGACCCCCCTAGCACCGCTACGCTACGAGCAGTACTTC.

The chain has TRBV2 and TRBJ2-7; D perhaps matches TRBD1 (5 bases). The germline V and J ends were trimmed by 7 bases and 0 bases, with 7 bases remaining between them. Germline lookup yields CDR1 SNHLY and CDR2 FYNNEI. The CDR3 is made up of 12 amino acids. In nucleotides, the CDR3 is TGTGCCAGCAAGGACAACTCCTACGAGCAGTACTTC. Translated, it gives CASKDNSYEQYF.

The CDR3 DNA sequence: TGCAGTGCTCGCCGCAACGGAAGGAGCTTCACAGATACGCAGTATTTT. Encoded protein: CSARRNGRSFTDTQYF. J is TRBJ2-3 and V is TRBV20-1; unclear D gene. With 5 bases removed from V and 2 bases from J, the gap between germline ends came to 20 bases. This CDR3 comprises 16 residues. Germline V gene data show CDR1 as DFQATT and CDR2 as SNEGSKA (reference sequence).

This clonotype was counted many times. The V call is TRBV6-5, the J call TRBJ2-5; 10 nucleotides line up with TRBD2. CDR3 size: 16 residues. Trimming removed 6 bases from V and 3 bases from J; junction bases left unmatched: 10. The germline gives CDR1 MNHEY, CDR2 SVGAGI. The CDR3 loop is CASRKDDLAGEETQYF. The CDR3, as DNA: TGTGCCAGCAGGAAGGATGATCTAGCGGGAGAAGAGACCCAGTACTTC.

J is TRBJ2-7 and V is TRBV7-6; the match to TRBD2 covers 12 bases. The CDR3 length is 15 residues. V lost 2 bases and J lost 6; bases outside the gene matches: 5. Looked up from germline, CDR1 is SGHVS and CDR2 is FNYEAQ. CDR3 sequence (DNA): TGTGCCAGCAGCTTACAGGGACTAGCGGGCACCGAGCAGTACTTC. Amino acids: CASSLQGLAGTEQYF.

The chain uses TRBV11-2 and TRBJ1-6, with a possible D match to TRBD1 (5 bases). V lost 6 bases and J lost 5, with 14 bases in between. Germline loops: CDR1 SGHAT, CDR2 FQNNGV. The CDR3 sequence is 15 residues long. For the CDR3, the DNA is TGTGCCAGCAGGCCTACCGGGACCGATAATTCACCCCTCCACTTT. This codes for CASRPTGTDNSPLHF. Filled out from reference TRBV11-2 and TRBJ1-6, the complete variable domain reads EAGVAQSPRYKIIEKRQSVAFWCNPISGHATLYWYQQILGQGPKLLIQFQNNGVVDDSQLPKDRFSAERLKGVDSTLKIQPAKLEDSAVYLCASRPTGTDNSPLHFGNGTRLTVT.

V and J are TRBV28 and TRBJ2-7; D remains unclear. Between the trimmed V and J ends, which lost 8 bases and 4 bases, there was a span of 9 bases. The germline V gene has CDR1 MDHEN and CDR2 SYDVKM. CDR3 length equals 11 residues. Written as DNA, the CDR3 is TGTGCCAGCCAAGGTGGATACGAGCAGTACTTC. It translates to CASQGGYEQYF.

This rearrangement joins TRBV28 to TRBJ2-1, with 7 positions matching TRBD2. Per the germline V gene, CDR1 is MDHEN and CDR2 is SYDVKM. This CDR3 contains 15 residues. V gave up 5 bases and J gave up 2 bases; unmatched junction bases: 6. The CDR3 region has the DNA TGTGCCAGCAGTGAGCTGACTAGCACCTACAATGAGCAGTTCTTC. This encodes CASSELTSTYNEQFF. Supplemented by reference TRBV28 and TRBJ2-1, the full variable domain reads DVKVTQSSRYLVKRTGEKVFLECVQDMDHENMFWYRQDPGLGLRLIYFSYDVKMKEKGDIPEGYSVSREKKERFSLILESASTNQTSMYLCASSELTSTYNEQFFGPGTRLTVL.

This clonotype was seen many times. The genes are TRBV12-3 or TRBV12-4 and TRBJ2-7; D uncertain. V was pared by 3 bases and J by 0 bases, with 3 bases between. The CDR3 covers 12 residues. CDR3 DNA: TGTGCCAGCAGTTTTGGCTCCTACGAGCAGTACTTC. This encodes CASSFGSYEQYF.

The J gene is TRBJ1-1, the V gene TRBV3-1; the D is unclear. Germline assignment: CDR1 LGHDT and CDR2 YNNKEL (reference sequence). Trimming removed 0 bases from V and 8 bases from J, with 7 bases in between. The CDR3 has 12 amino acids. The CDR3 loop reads CASSQDAVEAFF. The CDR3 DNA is TGTGCCAGCAGCCAAGATGCGGTAGAAGCTTTCTTT.

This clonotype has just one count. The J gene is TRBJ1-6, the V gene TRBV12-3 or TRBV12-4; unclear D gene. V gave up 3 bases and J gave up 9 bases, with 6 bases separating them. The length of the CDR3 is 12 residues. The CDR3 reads CASSFDPSPLHF. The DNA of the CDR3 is TGTGCCAGCAGTTTTGATCCTTCACCCCTCCACTTT.

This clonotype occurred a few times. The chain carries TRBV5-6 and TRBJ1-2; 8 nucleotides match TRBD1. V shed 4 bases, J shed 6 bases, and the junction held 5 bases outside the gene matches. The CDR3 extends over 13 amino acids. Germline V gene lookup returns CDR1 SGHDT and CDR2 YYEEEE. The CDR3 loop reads CASSPKDRDGYTF. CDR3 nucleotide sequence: TGTGCCAGCAGCCCGAAGGACAGGGATGGCTACACCTTC. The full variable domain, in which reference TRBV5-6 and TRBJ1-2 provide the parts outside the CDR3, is DAGVTQSPTHLIKTRGQQVTLRCSPKSGHDTVSWYQQALGQGPQFIFQYYEEEERQRGNFPDRFSGHQFPNYSSELNVNALLLGDSALYLCASSPKDRDGYTFGSGTRLTVV.

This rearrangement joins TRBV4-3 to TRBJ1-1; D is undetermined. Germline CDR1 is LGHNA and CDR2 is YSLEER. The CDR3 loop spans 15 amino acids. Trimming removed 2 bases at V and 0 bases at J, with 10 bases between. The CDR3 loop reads CASSQSETLNTEAFF. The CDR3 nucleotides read TGCGCCAGCAGCCAATCTGAGACGCTGAACACTGAAGCTTTCTTT.

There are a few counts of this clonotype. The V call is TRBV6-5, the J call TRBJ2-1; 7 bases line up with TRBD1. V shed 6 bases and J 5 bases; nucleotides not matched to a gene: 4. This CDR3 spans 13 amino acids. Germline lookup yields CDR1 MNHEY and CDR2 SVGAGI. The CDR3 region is CASRDRIDNEQFF. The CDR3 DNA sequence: TGTGCCAGCAGGGACAGGATCGACAATGAGCAGTTCTTC.

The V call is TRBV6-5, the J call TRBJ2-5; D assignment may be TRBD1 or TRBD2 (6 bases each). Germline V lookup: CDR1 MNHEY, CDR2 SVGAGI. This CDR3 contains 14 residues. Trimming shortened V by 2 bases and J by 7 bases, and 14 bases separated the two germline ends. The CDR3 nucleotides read TGTGCCAGCAGTTACGACGGCGAGGGGGGGACCCAGTACTTC. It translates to CASSYDGEGGTQYF.

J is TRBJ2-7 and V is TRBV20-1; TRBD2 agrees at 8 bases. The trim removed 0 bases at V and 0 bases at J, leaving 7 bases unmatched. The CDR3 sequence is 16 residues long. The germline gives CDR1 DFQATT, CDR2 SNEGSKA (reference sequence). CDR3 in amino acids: CSARDSSGGLSYEQYF. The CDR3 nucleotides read TGCAGTGCTAGAGATTCCAGCGGGGGACTCTCCTACGAGCAGTACTTC.